Below, 20 T cell receptor beta chains from the same sample are listed, as sequenced in a study of control samples from healthy donors and cancer patients. Using immunoSEQ multiplex PCR, the repertoire was profiled, and TCRdb retains in-frame clones only, with some absent. This table has about 120,000 clones, more than 80% appearing once. Sequenced sample: blood. The origin of the receptors is a man over 45 in good health.

The chain combines TRBV5-6 with TRBJ2-4; D is undetermined. The V end lost 3 bases, the J end lost 0 bases, and 7 bases lay between the germline ends. The germline V gene has CDR1 SGHDT and CDR2 YYEEEE. The CDR3 covers 14 residues. For the CDR3, the DNA is TGTGCCAGCAGCTACACAGTAGCCAAAAACATTCAGTACTTC. It is translated as CASSYTVAKNIQYF.

This chain joins TRBV7-6 and TRBJ2-7; TRBD2 matches 7 bases. The CDR3 totals 16 residues. Germline V gene data show CDR1 as SGHVS and CDR2 as FNYEAQ. Germline trimming cut 2 bases from V and 4 bases from J; bases unmatched to any gene: 11. This chain's CDR3 is CASSLTGGLSGYEQYF. The DNA of the CDR3 is TGTGCCAGCAGCTTAACGGGGGGTCTTTCGGGATACGAGCAGTACTTC.

The chain employs TRBV6-5 and TRBJ2-7; D is unclear. The germline V gene encodes CDR1 MNHEY and CDR2 SVGAGI. Trimming pared 8 bases from V and 6 bases from J, leaving 14 bases between. There are 12 residues in the CDR3. The CDR3 DNA is TGTGCCAGCTCCCGAGTGGGCGGCGAGCAGTACTTC. Its translation: CASSRVGGEQYF.

Concerning this clone itself: Other DNA sequences in this sample translate to the same CDR3. The chain employs TRBV5-1 and TRBJ2-3; D ambiguous. V lost 0 bases and J lost 1, with 3 bases in between. This CDR3 region has 13 residues. Looked up from germline, CDR1 is SGHRS and CDR2 is YFSETQ. CDR3 sequence: CASSLDRTDTQYF. The CDR3 DNA reads as TGCGCCAGCAGCTTGGACCGCACAGATACGCAGTATTTT.

This clone came up a few times. V is TRBV30 and J is TRBJ1-1, with no clear D. The germline V gene encodes CDR1 GTSNPN and CDR2 SVGIG (reference sequence). The V end was cut by 2 bases, the J end by 6 bases, with 16 bases between. This CDR3 is built from 14 residues. This CDR3 is CAWSFRPSRPEAFF. The CDR3 DNA follows: TGTGCCTGGAGTTTCCGGCCATCGAGGCCTGAAGCTTTCTTT.

This rearrangement joins TRBV27 to TRBJ1-1, with D perhaps matching TRBD1 (5 bases). Trimming took off 7 bases at V and 3 bases at J, with 18 bases between the two ends. Germline lookup yields CDR1 MNHEY and CDR2 SMNVEV (reference sequence). This CDR3 has 15 amino acids. CDR3 nucleotides: TGTGCCAGCACCCGAGGGGCCCATATCGACACTGAAGCTTTCTTT. Translation: CASTRGAHIDTEAFF.

This rearrangement joins TRBV6-5 to TRBJ1-5; the D gene is possibly TRBD1 (6 bases). CDR1 is MNHEY, CDR2 SVGAGI, per germline. V was cut by 5 bases and J by 7 bases, with 15 bases left in between. This CDR3 comprises 14 residues. CDR3 in amino acids: CASSPRGGGQPQHF. The CDR3 nucleotides are TGTGCCAGCAGTCCCAGGGGTGGCGGGCAGCCCCAGCATTTT.

The chain joins TRBV9 to TRBJ1-3; D not certain. There are 15 residues in the CDR3. CDR1 is SGDLS, CDR2 YYNGEE, per germline. V gave up 0 bases and J gave up 0 bases, with 7 bases separating them. CDR3 loop: CASSVDLGSGNTIYF. The CDR3 bases are TGTGCCAGCAGCGTAGATCTCGGCTCTGGAAACACCATATATTTT.

This clone was detected once. The rearrangement uses TRBV10-3 and TRBJ1-2; 11 nucleotides match TRBD1. V gave up 8 bases and J gave up 8 bases; unmatched junction bases: 10. This CDR3 spans 14 amino acids. Germline V gene data show CDR1 as ENHRY and CDR2 as SYGVKD. The CDR3 loop reads CAIFGQGASYGYTF. For the CDR3, the DNA is TGTGCCATCTTCGGACAGGGGGCGTCTTACGGCTACACCTTC.

The chain employs TRBV4-1 and TRBJ1-1; D gene ambiguous. V dropped 2 bases and J dropped 5 bases, with 9 bases sitting between them. The CDR3 has 13 amino acids. CDR1 and CDR2 (germline): MGHRA, YSYEKL. The DNA for the CDR3 is TGCGCCAGCAGCCAAAGGCTTGGGACTGAAGCTTTCTTT. This gives the protein CASSQRLGTEAFF.

V usage is TRBV19 and J usage is TRBJ1-5, with 8 nucleotides matching TRBD1. The ends lost 8 bases at V and 5 bases at J; junction bases unmatched: 11. Germline V gene sequence: CDR1 LNHDA, CDR2 SQIVND (reference sequence). The CDR3 sequence is 15 residues long. The CDR3 region has the DNA TGTGCCAGTTCCAATCAGGGGGCGATGGATCAGCCCCAGCATTTT. Translating gives CASSNQGAMDQPQHF.

The rearrangement joins TRBV6-6 to TRBJ1-2; TRBD1 agrees at 9 bases. The CDR3 is 13 residues long. Germline loops: CDR1 MNHNY, CDR2 SVGAGI (reference sequence). V lost 4 bases and J lost 8; bases outside the gene matches: 5. The CDR3 reads CASSSGQGLGYTF. CDR3 bases: TGTGCCAGCAGTTCGGGACAGGGCCTCGGCTACACCTTC.

This chain joins TRBV6-1 and TRBJ1-1, with 8 bases matching TRBD1. The CDR3 is 18 residues long. After removal of 2 bases from V and 0 bases from J, the junction contained 11 bases not matched to a gene. Per the germline V gene, CDR1 is MNHNS and CDR2 is SASEGT. CDR3 in amino acids: CASSERRQDRVMNTEAFF. The CDR3 DNA follows: TGTGCCAGCAGTGAACGGAGACAGGACAGGGTAATGAACACTGAAGCTTTCTTT.

V is TRBV7-9 and J is TRBJ2-2, with D possibly TRBD1 on 6 matching bases. V was trimmed by 1 base and J by 3 bases, leaving 9 bases between them. The length of the CDR3 is 15 residues. The germline V gene encodes CDR1 SEHNR and CDR2 FQNEAQ (reference sequence). The DNA of the CDR3 is TGTGCCAGCAGCTTAGAAGGGGGTGACACCGGGGAGCTGTTTTTT. Its translation is CASSLEGGDTGELFF.

This clone was observed many times. The chain employs TRBV19 and TRBJ2-2; possibly TRBD1 for D (5 bases). The V gene lost 3 bases and the J gene lost 0 bases, with 5 bases spanning the gap. There are 14 residues in the CDR3. Germline V gene sequence: CDR1 LNHDA, CDR2 SQIVND (reference sequence). CDR3 loop: CASSMTANTGELFF. In nucleotides, the CDR3 is TGTGCCAGTAGTATGACAGCGAACACCGGGGAGCTGTTTTTT.

The chain is built from TRBV27 and TRBJ1-2, with TRBD1 matching over 7 bases. The CDR3 length is 18 residues. CDR1 and CDR2 (germline): MNHEY, SMNVEV (reference sequence). V lost 5 bases to trimming and J lost 1 base; unmatched junction nucleotides: 16. The CDR3 reads CASSPLTGKGRGNYGYTF. The DNA of the CDR3 is TGTGCCAGCAGTCCCCTGACAGGGAAAGGGAGAGGTAACTATGGCTACACCTTC.

V usage is TRBV5-1 and J usage is TRBJ2-6, with D possibly being TRBD1 (6 bases). The CDR3 has 16 residues. The V gene's germline CDR1 is SGHRS and CDR2 YFSETQ. Deletions cut 4 bases from V and 1 base from J, with 12 bases between. In DNA, the CDR3 is TGCGCCAGCAGCAGAACAGGGAATTCTGGGGCCAACGTCCTGACTTTC. As protein: CASSRTGNSGANVLTF. The variable domain in full, with the rest retrieved from reference TRBV5-1 and TRBJ2-6, is KAGVTQTPRYLIKTRGQQVTLSCSPISGHRSVSWYQQTPGQGLQFLFEYFSETQRNKGNFPGRFSGRQFSNSRSEMNVSTLELGDSALYLCASSRTGNSGANVLTFGAGSRLTVL.

This rearrangement joins TRBV5-1 to TRBJ1-6, with unresolved D. In germline, CDR1 is SGHRS, CDR2 YFSETQ. The CDR3 extends over 15 amino acids. Deletions cut 1 base from V and 0 bases from J, with 5 bases between. The CDR3 bases are TGCGCCAGCAGCTTGACGAGCTCCTATAATTCACCCCTCCACTTT. As protein: CASSLTSSYNSPLHF.

This chain connects TRBV11-2 to TRBJ1-1; D is unclear. The CDR3 totals 13 residues. V lost 3 bases to trimming and J lost 2 bases, with 7 bases between them. Germline V gene sequence: CDR1 SGHAT, CDR2 FQNNGV. The chain's CDR3 is CASSLERNTEAFF. The DNA for the CDR3 is TGTGCCAGCAGCTTGGAGCGAAACACTGAAGCTTTCTTT.

This clone occurred once. V usage is TRBV6-5 and J usage is TRBJ1-2, with D maybe TRBD1 (5 bases). With 5 bases removed from V and 4 bases from J, the gap between germline ends came to 14 bases. Germline V lookup: CDR1 MNHEY, CDR2 SVGAGI. This CDR3 has 14 residues. The CDR3 loop reads CASSPLRDGYGYTF. The CDR3, as DNA: TGTGCCAGCAGTCCCCTACGGGACGGCTATGGCTACACCTTC.